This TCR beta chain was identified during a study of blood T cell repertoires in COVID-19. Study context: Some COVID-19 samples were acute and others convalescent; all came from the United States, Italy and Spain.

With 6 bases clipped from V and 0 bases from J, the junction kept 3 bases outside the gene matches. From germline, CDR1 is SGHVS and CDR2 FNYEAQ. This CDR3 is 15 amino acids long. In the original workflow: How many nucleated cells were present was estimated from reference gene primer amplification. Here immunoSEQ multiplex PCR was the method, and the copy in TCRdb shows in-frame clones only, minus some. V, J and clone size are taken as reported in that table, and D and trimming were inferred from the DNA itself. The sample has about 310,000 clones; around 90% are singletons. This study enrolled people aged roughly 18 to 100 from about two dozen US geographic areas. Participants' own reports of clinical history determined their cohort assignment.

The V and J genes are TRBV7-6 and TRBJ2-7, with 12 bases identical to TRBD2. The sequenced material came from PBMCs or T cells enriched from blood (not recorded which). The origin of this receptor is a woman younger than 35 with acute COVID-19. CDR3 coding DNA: TGTGCCAGCAGTCAACTAGCGGGAGGCTCCTACGAGCAGTACTTC. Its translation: CASSQLAGGSYEQYF.